The clone carrying this TCR beta chain was found a few times. Authors' processing steps: Reference gene primer amplification yielded estimated nucleated cell counts. The table came from immunoSEQ multiplex PCR; TCRdb's copy has only in-frame clones and leaves some out. V, J and clone size reflect that table, while D and trimming were determined from the DNA. The table lists hundreds of thousands of clones, approximately 90% of them singletons, with 1.4% to 1.5% in the top ten. This sample stems from a study of blood T cell repertoires in COVID-19. Background on the study: There were acute and convalescent COVID-19 samples, and they came from the United States, Italy and Spain.

The sample comprised peripheral blood. This TCR was recovered from a woman under 40 with active or convalescent COVID-19.

CDR3 in amino acids: CASSSYRGGYTF. CDR3 DNA sequence: TGTGCCAGCAGCTCTTACAGGGGCGGCTACACCTTC. The chain carries TRBV13 and TRBJ1-2, with 7 bases that match TRBD1. J lost 8 bases, V lost 4 bases, and 4 bases had no gene match. Germline V gene data show CDR1 as PRHDT and CDR2 as FYEKMQ (reference sequence). The CDR3 runs 12 residues.